The clone carrying this T cell receptor (beta chain) was detected only a few times. Its target is unknown. The data were taken from a study of T cell repertoires in cytomegalovirus infection. About the study: CMV epitopes that were recently identified and HLA-C-restricted were used alongside well-studied HLA-B-restricted ones. The study, taken as a whole, reports: The ex vivo response was dominated by HLA-C-restricted CMV-specific TCR beta clonotypes.

The J segment lost 2 bases and the V segment lost 5 bases, leaving 1 base of the junction unmatched. The germline V gene encodes CDR1 MNHEY and CDR2 SMNVEV (reference sequence). The CDR3 extends over 15 amino acids. MiXCR was run by TCRdb on the reads, yielding one entry per CDR3 protein. The data show around 540,000 distinct CDR3 sequences, with 30% to 40% seen just once and roughly 16% held by the top ten. The origin of this receptor is a human donor in good health (CMV status not recorded). Some clones in this sample may be carry-over from other donors' samples. The genes are TRBV27 and TRBJ2-6; 9 bases match TRBD1. Sequenced material: cultured PBMCs, taken from culture after CMV antigen stimulation. The CDR3 coding sequence is TGTGCCAGCAGTAGACAGGGGGCTGGGGCCAACGTCCTGACTTTC. Protein: CASSRQGAGANVLTF.